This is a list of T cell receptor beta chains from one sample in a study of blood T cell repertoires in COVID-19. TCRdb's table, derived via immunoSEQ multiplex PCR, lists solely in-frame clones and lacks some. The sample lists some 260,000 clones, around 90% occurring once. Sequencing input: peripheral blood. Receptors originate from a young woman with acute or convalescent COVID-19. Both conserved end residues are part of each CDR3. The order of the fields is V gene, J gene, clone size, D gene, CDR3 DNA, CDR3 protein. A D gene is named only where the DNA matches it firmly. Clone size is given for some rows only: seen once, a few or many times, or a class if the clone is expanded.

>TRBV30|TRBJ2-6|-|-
TGTGCCTGGAGTGTTGAGTCTGGGGCCAACGTCCTGACTTTC
CAWSVESGANVLTF
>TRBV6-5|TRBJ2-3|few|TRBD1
TGTGCCAGCAGTACAGGGGCAGATACGCAGTATTTT
CASSTGADTQYF
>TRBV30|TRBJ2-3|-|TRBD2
TGTGCCTGGAGTTGGCGGGAGGTTAGCACAGATACGCAGTATTTT
CAWSWREVSTDTQYF
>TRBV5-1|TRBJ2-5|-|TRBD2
TGCGCCAGCAGCCCCGGACTAGCGGGAGTTGAGACCCAGTACTTC
CASSPGLAGVETQYF
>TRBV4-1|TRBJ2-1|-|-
TGCGCCAGCAGCTCTCTAGCCCACCCCGGTGATGAGCAGTTCTTC
CASSSLAHPGDEQFF
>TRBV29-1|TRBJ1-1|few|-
TGCAGCGTTGCGGCCCAAAGGGGAGGGGGGTACACTGAAGCTTTCTTT
CSVAAQRGGGYTEAFF
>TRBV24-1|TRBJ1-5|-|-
TGTGCCACCAGTGAGGGGCTTAATCAGCCCCAGCATTTT
CATSEGLNQPQHF
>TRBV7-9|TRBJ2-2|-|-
TGTGCCAGTCCGAGGAGGGCCGGGACCGGGGAGCTGTTTTTT
CASPRRAGTGELFF
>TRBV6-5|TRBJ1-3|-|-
TGTGCCAGCTATGACTGGAGCTCTGGAAACACCATATATTTT
CASYDWSSGNTIYF
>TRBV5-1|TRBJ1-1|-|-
TGCGCCAGCAGCCTTCCGACAGGTCTGGCCACTGAAGCTTTCTTT
CASSLPTGLATEAFF
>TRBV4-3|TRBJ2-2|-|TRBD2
TGCGCCAGCAGCCAGCTAGCGGGAGGAGGGGAGCTGTTTTTT
CASSQLAGGGELFF
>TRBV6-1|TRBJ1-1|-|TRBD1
TGTGCCAGCAGTGAGACAGGGGGAAACACTGAAGCTTTCTTT
CASSETGGNTEAFF
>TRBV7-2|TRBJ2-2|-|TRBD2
TGTGCCAGCAGCCTCACGGGACTAGCGGTCACCGGGGAGCTGTTTTTT
CASSLTGLAVTGELFF
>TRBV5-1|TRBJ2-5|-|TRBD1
TGCGCCAGCAGCTGGGGACAGGACTCGGGGTCCCAGTACTTC
CASSWGQDSGSQYF
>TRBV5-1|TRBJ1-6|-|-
TGCGCCAGCAGCATGGGACGGGGAAGCTCCTATAATTCACCCCTCCACTTT
CASSMGRGSSYNSPLHF
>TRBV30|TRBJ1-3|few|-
TGTGCCTGGATTCGGGGGATGACTGGAAACACCATATATTTT
CAWIRGMTGNTIYF
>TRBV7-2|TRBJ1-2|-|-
TGTGCCAGCAGCTTACCCACAGGGTCTGGCTACACCTTC
CASSLPTGSGYTF
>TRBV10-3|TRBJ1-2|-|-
TGTGCCATCAGTGACCGGACATCGTCCTATGGCTACACCTTC
CAISDRTSSYGYTF
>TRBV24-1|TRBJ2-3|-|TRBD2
TGTGCCACCAGCGACGGTCTTGTTAGACTAGCGGAACCCACAGATACGCAGTATTTT
CATSDGLVRLAEPTDTQYF
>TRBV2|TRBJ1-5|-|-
TGTGCCAGCAGTAAACAAGTGGACAGTTACAATCAGCCCCAGCATTTT
CASSKQVDSYNQPQHF
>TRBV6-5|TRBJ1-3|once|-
TGTGCCAGCAGTTACTCGCCGGGGAGCGGAAACACCATATATTTT
CASSYSPGSGNTIYF
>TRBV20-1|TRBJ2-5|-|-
TGCAGTGCTAGTCCCATCCAACGGGAGTGGAGTGAGACCCAGTACTTC
CSASPIQREWSETQYF
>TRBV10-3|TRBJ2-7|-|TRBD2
TGTGCCATCAGTGAGAGCGGGAGGGCCGAAGAGCAGTACTTC
CAISESGRAEEQYF
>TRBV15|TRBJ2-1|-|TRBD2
TGTGCCACCAGCAGCCTAGCGGGAGGGTACAATGAGCAGTTCTTC
CATSSLAGGYNEQFF
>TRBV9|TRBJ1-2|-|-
TGTGCCAGCAGCGTAGCTTCGGACACCTATGGCTACACCTTC
CASSVASDTYGYTF
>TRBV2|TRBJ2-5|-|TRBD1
TGTGCCAGCACTGGACAGGCGGTGGAGACCCAGTACTTC
CASTGQAVETQYF
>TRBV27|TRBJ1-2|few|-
TGTGCCAGCAGTTTGGGCCGATTCTATGGCTACACCTTC
CASSLGRFYGYTF
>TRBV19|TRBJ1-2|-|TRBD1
TGTGCCAGTAGTCTCGGGACAGGAGATAACTATGGCTACACCTTC
CASSLGTGDNYGYTF
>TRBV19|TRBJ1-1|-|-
TGTGCCAGCACCCGTCTCCGGGGCACTGAAGCTTTCTTT
CASTRLRGTEAFF
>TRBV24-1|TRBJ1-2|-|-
TGTGCCACGGCTACAGGGAGATCGCGCGGCTACACCTTC
CATATGRSRGYTF
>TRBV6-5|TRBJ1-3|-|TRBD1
TGTGCCAGCCAGGCAGGGGGTCTTGGAAACACCATATATTTT
CASQAGGLGNTIYF
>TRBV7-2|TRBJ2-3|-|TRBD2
TGTGCCAGCAGCTTAGCCAAGGGACTAGCGGGAGGAGCAGATACGCAGTATTTT
CASSLAKGLAGGADTQYF
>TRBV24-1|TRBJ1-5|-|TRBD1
TGTGCCACCAGTGAGAACCCGGGACAGGGAGGCAATCAGCCCCAGCATTTT
CATSENPGQGGNQPQHF
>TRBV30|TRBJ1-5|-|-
TGTGCCTGGAGTGGTGAGAGGGAGAACCAGCCCCAGCATTTT
CAWSGERENQPQHF
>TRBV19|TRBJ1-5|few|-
TGTGCCAGTACAAAAATGGACAGTAGCAATCAGCCCCAGCATTTT
CASTKMDSSNQPQHF
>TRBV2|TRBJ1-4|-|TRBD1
TGTGCCAGCAGTGTCGAGGCAGGGGGTGTCGGTAATGAAAAACTGTTTTTT
CASSVEAGGVGNEKLFF
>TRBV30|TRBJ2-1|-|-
TGTGCCTGGAGTGGGCAGGGCAATGAGCAGTTCTTC
CAWSGQGNEQFF
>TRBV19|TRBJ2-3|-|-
TGTGCCAGTAGGGACAGTCCCACAGATACGCAGTATTTT
CASRDSPTDTQYF
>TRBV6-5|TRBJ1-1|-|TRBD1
TGTGCCAGCAGTTACTCAGGACAGGGAGGTACTGAAGCTTTCTTT
CASSYSGQGGTEAFF
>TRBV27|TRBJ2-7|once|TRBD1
TGTGCCAGCAGTTGGACAGGTAAAGGCTACGAGCAGTACTTC
CASSWTGKGYEQYF
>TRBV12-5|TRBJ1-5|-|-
TGTGCTAGTGGGTCCAACAGGGCGGGTCAGCCCCAGCATTTT
CASGSNRAGQPQHF
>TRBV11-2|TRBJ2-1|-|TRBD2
TGTGCCAGCAGGAGACTAGCGGGAGGGAGGCAGTACAATGAGCAGTTCTTC
CASRRLAGGRQYNEQFF
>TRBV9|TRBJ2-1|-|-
TGTGCCAGCAGCGTACTTCTCGGGATGAGTGAGCAGTTCTTC
CASSVLLGMSEQFF
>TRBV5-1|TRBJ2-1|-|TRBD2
TGCGCCAGCAGCACGACGGGACTAGATGGTAATGAGCAGTTCTTC
CASSTTGLDGNEQFF
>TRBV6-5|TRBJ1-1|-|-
TGTGCCAGCAGTTACGTCAGGGGATTGAACACTGAAGCTTTCTTT
CASSYVRGLNTEAFF
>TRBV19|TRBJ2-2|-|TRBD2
TGTGCCAGTAGTATTAGCGGGAGGGCCGGGGAGCTGTTTTTT
CASSISGRAGELFF
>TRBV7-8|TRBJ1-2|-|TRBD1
TGTGCCAGCAGCCCCGACAGGGGATTTGGTGGCTACACCTTC
CASSPDRGFGGYTF
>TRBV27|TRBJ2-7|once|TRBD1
TGTGCCAGCGGAATTGGACAGGCCTACGAGCAGTACTTC
CASGIGQAYEQYF
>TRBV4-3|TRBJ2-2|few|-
TGCGCCAGCAGCCAAGATGTGAGCGACACCGGGGAGCTGTTTTTT
CASSQDVSDTGELFF